Below are 27 T cell receptor beta chains sequenced from a single sample in a study of cytomegalovirus exposure and HLA in healthy donors. The PCR employed 60 Vbeta primers together with 13 Jbeta primers. Assay used: immunoSEQ multiplex PCR; TCRdb lists only in-frame clones, some missing. The repertoire consists of 100,000 to 150,000 clones, with roughly 78% occurring once and the leading ten covering more than 8%. The material sequenced was PBMCs. The source is a man under 40 in good health and CMV-seropositive.

This clone showed up just once. V and J are TRBV19 and TRBJ1-2; D gene uncertain. Germline V gene lookup returns CDR1 LNHDA and CDR2 SQIVND (reference sequence). V dropped 11 bases and J dropped 4 bases, with 11 bases sitting between them. This CDR3 spans 11 amino acids. CDR3 sequence (DNA): TGTGCCGACTACAGAATCTATGGCTACACCTTC. Translated, it gives CADYRIYGYTF.

The V gene is TRBV18, the J gene TRBJ1-2; 7 nucleotides align to TRBD1. Germline CDR1 KGHSH, CDR2 LQKENI. CDR3 size: 13 residues. J lost 6 bases, V lost 2 bases, and 3 bases had no gene match. The CDR3 DNA reads TGTGCCAGCTCACCAAGGACAGGTGATGGCTACACCTTC. This gives the protein CASSPRTGDGYTF.

V is TRBV14 and J is TRBJ1-1; tentatively, D is TRBD1 (5 bases). The length of the CDR3 is 15 residues. Germline V lookup: CDR1 SGHDN, CDR2 FVKESK. With 4 bases removed from V and 1 base from J, the gap between germline ends came to 13 bases. The chain's CDR3 is CASSPWGPQNTEAFF. In nucleotides, the CDR3 is TGTGCCAGCAGCCCGTGGGGCCCACAGAACACTGAAGCTTTCTTT.

The rearrangement uses TRBV19 and TRBJ1-1; no definite D call. Trimming left V 3 bases short and J 3 bases short, with 5 bases between. The CDR3 contains 12 residues. Germline V CDR1 and CDR2: LNHDA, SQIVND (reference sequence). The CDR3 spells CASSIEDTEAFF. The CDR3 DNA follows: TGTGCCAGTAGTATCGAGGACACTGAAGCTTTCTTT.

V is TRBV10-3 and J is TRBJ1-4; D gene ambiguous. With 4 bases removed from V and 1 base from J, the gap between germline ends came to 7 bases. The germline gives CDR1 ENHRY, CDR2 SYGVKD. CDR3 size: 14 residues. CDR3 residues: CAISAPGTNEKLFF. The CDR3 nucleotides are TGTGCCATCAGTGCCCCGGGAACTAATGAAAAACTGTTTTTT.

The V gene is TRBV18, the J gene TRBJ1-6; D is unresolved. V lost 3 bases and J 7 bases, leaving 10 bases between the germline ends. The CDR3 runs 14 residues. Germline CDR1 KGHSH, CDR2 LQKENI. The CDR3 DNA reads TGTGCCAGCTCACCGGCCGACACCAATTCACCCCTCCACTTT. This gives the protein CASSPADTNSPLHF.

This chain joins TRBV29-1 and TRBJ2-7; TRBD1 matches at 8 bases. Germline CDR1 SQVTM, CDR2 ANQGSEA. CDR3 length equals 12 residues. The junction had 4 bases not matched to a gene; V was cut back by 6 bases and J by 3 bases. The CDR3 protein is CSVGDRIYEQYF. DNA of the CDR3: TGCAGCGTGGGGGACAGGATCTACGAGCAGTACTTC.

The V gene is TRBV2, the J gene TRBJ1-2; D ambiguous. There are 14 residues in the CDR3. Trimming cost V 1 base and J 4 bases, with 10 bases left between them. The germline CDR1 and CDR2 sequences are SNHLY and FYNNEI. CDR3 region: CASSEEAGLYGYTF. DNA for the CDR3: TGTGCCAGCAGTGAAGAGGCAGGTCTCTATGGCTACACCTTC. Drawing the rest from reference TRBV2 and TRBJ1-2, the complete variable domain is EPEVTQTPSHQVTQMGQEVILRCVPISNHLYFYWYRQILGQKVEFLVSFYNNEISEKSEIFDDQFSVERPDGSNFTLKIRSTKLEDSAMYFCASSEEAGLYGYTFGSGTRLTVV.

This chain links TRBV10-1 with TRBJ1-1; D not resolved. CDR3 size: 13 residues. Looked up from germline, CDR1 is WNHNN and CDR2 is SYGVQD (reference sequence). Trimming took off 6 bases at V and 0 bases at J, with 8 bases between the two ends. CDR3 bases: TGCGCCAGCAGGGGCTTATTGAACACTGAAGCTTTCTTT. It yields the protein CASRGLLNTEAFF.

V and J are TRBV5-1 and TRBJ2-7; 7 bases are a match to TRBD1. The V segment lost 3 bases and the J segment 4 bases; nucleotides outside the gene matches: 7. The CDR3 is 14 residues long. Germline assignment: CDR1 SGHRS and CDR2 YFSETQ. CDR3 nucleotides: TGCGCCAGCAGCTCGGGACAGCAGCCATACGAGCAGTACTTC. Its protein is CASSSGQQPYEQYF.

This sequence joins TRBV7-2 and TRBJ2-1, with 9 bases that match TRBD2. After removal of 2 bases from V and 3 bases from J, the junction contained 11 bases not matched to a gene. Germline CDR1 and CDR2: SGHTA and FQGNSA. The CDR3 has 18 residues. For the CDR3, the DNA is TGTGCCAGCAGCTTAACGGCAGGCGGGGGGGCCCACTACAATGAGCAGTTCTTC. Its translation is CASSLTAGGGAHYNEQFF.

V usage is TRBV6-4 and J usage is TRBJ2-1; D perhaps matches TRBD2 (6 bases). CDR3 length: 14 residues. Trimming took off 0 bases at V and 9 bases at J, with 12 bases between the two ends. In germline, CDR1 is MRHNA, CDR2 SNTAGT. CDR3 nucleotides: TGTGCCAGCAGTGACTCTGGCGGGGCGGGTGAGCAGTTCTTC. Translation gives CASSDSGGAGEQFF.

This chain connects TRBV9 to TRBJ2-2; possibly TRBD1 for D (6 bases). Trimming shortened V by 0 bases and J by 1 base, and 16 bases separated the two germline ends. Per germline, CDR1 SGDLS and CDR2 YYNGEE. This CDR3 is built from 18 residues. The CDR3 DNA reads TGTGCCAGCAGCGTAGAGGTGAGAGGGGACATGAACACCGGGGAGCTGTTTTTT. This sequence encodes CASSVEVRGDMNTGELFF.

This clone has only one observation. The DNA of the CDR3 is TGCGCCAGCAGCTTTTCGGACGGCGGGTTTAATGAAAAACTGTTTTTT. Its protein product is CASSFSDGGFNEKLFF. The chain joins TRBV5-1 to TRBJ1-4; D gene unclear. This CDR3 comprises 16 residues. Per the germline V gene, CDR1 is SGHRS and CDR2 is YFSETQ. V lost 2 bases and J lost 4, with 15 bases in between.

In this sample, this clone turned up a few times. This chain links TRBV6-1 with TRBJ1-3; 10 bases align to TRBD1. This CDR3 is 15 amino acids long. V lost 2 bases to trimming and J lost 8 bases; unmatched junction nucleotides: 6. Germline V gene lookup returns CDR1 MNHNS and CDR2 SASEGT. The CDR3 DNA is TGTGCCAGCAGTGAAACCGGGACAGGGGCGCACACCATATATTTT. Translation: CASSETGTGAHTIYF.

The rearrangement uses TRBV6-1 and TRBJ2-6; maybe TRBD2 (5 bases). V was shortened by 1 base and J by 0 bases, with 19 bases between the two germline ends. CDR1 is MNHNS, CDR2 SASEGT, per germline. CDR3 size: 20 residues. The CDR3 loop is CASSEVKRASFSSGANVLTF. The CDR3 DNA reads TGTGCCAGCAGTGAAGTAAAGAGGGCCTCTTTTAGCTCTGGGGCCAACGTCCTGACTTTC.

This chain joins TRBV6-1 and TRBJ2-7; tentative D call: TRBD1 (5 bases). CDR1 is MNHNS, CDR2 SASEGT, per germline. V lost 7 bases and J lost 5, with 15 bases in between. The CDR3 contains 13 residues. The CDR3 is CASKKLTVDEQYF. CDR3 DNA sequence: TGTGCCAGCAAGAAGTTGACAGTCGACGAGCAGTACTTC.

This sequence joins TRBV19 and TRBJ1-1; a possible D gene is TRBD1 (5 bases). CDR3 length: 19 amino acids. Between the trimmed V and J ends, which lost 3 bases and 1 base, there was a span of 24 bases. Germline V gene lookup returns CDR1 LNHDA and CDR2 SQIVND (reference sequence). The CDR3, as DNA: TGTGCCAGTAGTATCTCTTATTTCCGTAGTGGACATACGAACACTGAAGCTTTCTTT. It translates to CASSISYFRSGHTNTEAFF.

There are a few counts of this clone. The V call is TRBV18, the J call TRBJ1-6; 12 bases align to TRBD1. CDR1 KGHSH and CDR2 LQKENI come from the germline V gene. CDR3 size: 17 residues. Trimming at V came to 5 bases and at J to 8 bases, leaving 10 bases not matched to a gene. The CDR3 reads CASSRSGTGGWDSPLHF. The CDR3 nucleotides read TGTGCCAGCTCAAGGTCCGGGACAGGGGGCTGGGATTCACCCCTCCACTTT.

The rearrangement joins TRBV27 to TRBJ1-2; 8 bases match TRBD1. CDR3 length equals 14 residues. Germline assignment: CDR1 MNHEY and CDR2 SMNVEV (reference sequence). With V trimmed by 4 bases and J by 11 bases, 12 bases remained unmatched. CDR3 DNA: TGTGCCAGCAGTTCGACAGGGGCAAGTAGAGGTTACACCTTC. Translating it yields CASSSTGASRGYTF.

The CDR3 here is CASRTILGGKDSPLHF. In DNA form, the CDR3 reads TGTGCCAGCAGAACGATCCTGGGGGGGAAGGATTCACCCCTCCACTTT. This sequence joins TRBV6-6 and TRBJ1-6; tentatively, D is TRBD1 (5 bases). Trimming removed 6 bases from V and 8 bases from J, with 20 bases in between. Germline CDR1 reads MNHNY; CDR2 reads SVGAGI (reference sequence). This CDR3 is 16 amino acids long.

A few counts support this clone. The CDR3: CASGDSYSNQPQHF. The CDR3 nucleotides are TGTGCCAGCGGAGACAGCTATAGCAATCAGCCCCAGCATTTT. The chain recombines TRBV6-1 with TRBJ1-5, with D perhaps matching TRBD1 (5 bases). CDR3 length: 14 residues. V was shortened by 8 bases and J by 0 bases, with 11 bases between the two germline ends. The germline gives CDR1 MNHNS, CDR2 SASEGT.

The genes are TRBV7-2 and TRBJ1-1; 10 nucleotides match TRBD1. The germline V gene encodes CDR1 SGHTA and CDR2 FQGNSA. CDR3 length: 16 amino acids. J lost 3 bases, V lost 0 bases, and 4 bases had no gene match. The CDR3 region has the DNA TGTGCCAGCAGCTTAGCCTGGGACAGGGGAGACACTGAAGCTTTCTTT. Amino acids: CASSLAWDRGDTEAFF.

This clone was seen only a few times. The gene calls are TRBV6-1 and TRBJ1-2; D might be TRBD1 (6 bases). Germline V lookup: CDR1 MNHNS, CDR2 SASEGT. The ends were cut back, 9 bases at V and 2 bases at J, with 16 bases in the middle. CDR3 length: 14 amino acids. The CDR3 region has the DNA TGTGCCAGTGGACAGAGCACACAAAACTATGGCTACACCTTC. As protein: CASGQSTQNYGYTF.

The rearrangement joins TRBV10-1 to TRBJ1-4; 9 bases fit TRBD1. The CDR3 loop spans 16 amino acids. Germline CDR1 WNHNN, CDR2 SYGVQD (reference sequence). After removal of 5 bases from V and 0 bases from J, the junction contained 4 bases not matched to a gene. The CDR3 region has the DNA TGCGCCAGCAGTCCGGGACAGGGTGCAACTAATGAAAAACTGTTTTTT. Protein product: CASSPGQGATNEKLFF.

This clone has more than one count but fewer than ten. The chain carries TRBV2 and TRBJ2-3, with TRBD2 as a possible D gene (6 bases). The CDR3 has 14 amino acids. Trimming left V 7 bases short and J 6 bases short, with 17 bases between. Per germline, CDR1 SNHLY and CDR2 FYNNEI. In DNA, the CDR3 is TGTGCCAGCATGGAGGGCGCCTGGGAGGATACGCAGTATTTT. This sequence encodes CASMEGAWEDTQYF.

The gene calls are TRBV19 and TRBJ1-5; the D gene is possibly TRBD1 (5 bases). The CDR3 is 15 amino acids. Trimming took 6 bases from V and 1 from J, leaving 13 bases between them. Germline V gene data show CDR1 as LNHDA and CDR2 as SQIVND (reference sequence). The CDR3 DNA is TGTGCCAGTAGGTCCCCCGGGGGGAGCAATCAGCCCCAGCATTTT. Translation gives CASRSPGGSNQPQHF.